One sample yielded the 30 T cell receptor beta chains listed below, sequenced in a study of blood T cell repertoires in COVID-19. Generated by immunoSEQ multiplex PCR, the TCRdb table keeps only in-frame clones and is missing some. The data show about 190,000 clones, 88% seen once. Sequences were obtained from peripheral blood. These receptors all stem from a man between 25 and 39 years old with acute or convalescent COVID-19.

The chain recombines TRBV3-1 (or the pseudogene TRBV3-2) with TRBJ1-5; D is possibly TRBD1 (6 bases). Germline V lookup: CDR1 LGHDT, CDR2 YNNKEL (reference sequence). V was shortened by 1 base and J by 7 bases, with 11 bases between the two germline ends. The CDR3 contains 14 residues. The DNA for the CDR3 is TGTGCCAGCAGCCAAGGACAGGCCAACCAGCCCCAGCATTTT. Translated: CASSQGQANQPQHF.

The chain joins TRBV7-6 to TRBJ1-1, with unresolved D. The CDR3 contains 15 residues. Germline V gene lookup returns CDR1 SGHVS and CDR2 FNYEAQ. V lost 2 bases and J lost 4, with 14 bases in between. CDR3 region: CASSLPGGVGTEAFF. In DNA, the CDR3 is TGTGCCAGCAGCTTACCCGGCGGGGTGGGCACTGAAGCTTTCTTT.

The J gene is TRBJ1-4, the V gene TRBV7-6; D possibly corresponds to TRBD1 (6 bases). Germline assignment: CDR1 SGHVS and CDR2 FNYEAQ. V dropped 1 base and J dropped 7 bases, with 13 bases sitting between them. The CDR3 length is 15 residues. CDR3 protein: CASSLERGAGEKLFF. Written as DNA, the CDR3 is TGTGCCAGCAGCTTAGAGCGGGGGGCGGGTGAAAAACTGTTTTTT.

This clone occurred a few times. The rearrangement joins TRBV12-3 or TRBV12-4 to TRBJ1-2; maybe TRBD1 (5 bases). V shed 3 bases and J shed 8 bases, with 13 bases lying between them. The CDR3 is 13 amino acids. CDR3 DNA: TGTGCCAGCAGTTTTCTGGGAGGGGTGGGCTACACCTTC. Its protein product is CASSFLGGVGYTF.

The J gene is TRBJ2-5, the V gene TRBV2; D not resolved. Per germline, CDR1 SNHLY and CDR2 FYNNEI. There are 13 residues in the CDR3. Between the trimmed V and J ends, which lost 7 bases and 2 bases, there was a span of 11 bases. CDR3: CASTRDIQETQYF. The CDR3 bases are TGTGCCAGCACTCGAGACATTCAAGAGACCCAGTACTTC.

The chain employs TRBV5-6 and TRBJ1-5; D may be TRBD1 (6 bases). V shed 5 bases and J shed 4 bases, with 10 bases lying between them. The CDR3 loop spans 13 amino acids. Germline V lookup: CDR1 SGHDT, CDR2 YYEEEE. CDR3 DNA sequence: TGTGCCAGCAGTATGCAGGGGAATCAGCCCCAGCATTTT. The encoded protein is CASSMQGNQPQHF.

The chain employs TRBV27 and TRBJ2-7, with 9 nucleotides matching TRBD1. Germline CDR1 MNHEY, CDR2 SMNVEV (reference sequence). V was clipped by 6 bases and J by 5 bases; unmatched bases: 8. The CDR3 covers 14 residues. In nucleotides, the CDR3 is TGTGCCAGCAGCCCCCGGGACAGGGCCCACGAGCAGTACTTC. Translated: CASSPRDRAHEQYF.

The V call is TRBV5-4, the J call TRBJ1-2; maybe TRBD1 (6 bases). Germline V CDR1 and CDR2: SGHNT, YYREEE (reference sequence). The CDR3 extends over 14 amino acids. With 4 bases removed from V and 2 bases from J, the gap between germline ends came to 12 bases. CDR3 sequence (DNA): TGTGCCAGCAGCCCGGACAGACGGAACTATGGCTACACCTTC. Translated, it gives CASSPDRRNYGYTF.

The gene calls are TRBV2 and TRBJ1-1; 9 nucleotides agree with TRBD1. The CDR3 has 14 amino acids. J lost 0 bases, V lost 5 bases, and 1 base had no gene match. Looked up from germline, CDR1 is SNHLY and CDR2 is FYNNEI. The DNA of the CDR3 is TGTGCCAGCAGTCGGACAGGGGTGAACACTGAAGCTTTCTTT. Protein sequence: CASSRTGVNTEAFF.

The rearrangement uses TRBV6-5 and TRBJ1-6, with D perhaps matching TRBD1 (6 bases). In germline, CDR1 is MNHEY, CDR2 SVGAGI. V gave up 6 bases and J gave up 4 bases, with 10 bases separating them. The CDR3 length is 14 residues. This CDR3 reads CASRTGQYNSPLHF. The CDR3 bases are TGTGCCAGCAGGACAGGACAGTATAATTCACCCCTCCACTTT.

This chain joins TRBV10-2 and TRBJ2-2; 10 bases line up with TRBD2. Germline V gene data show CDR1 as WSHSY and CDR2 as SAAADI. Trimming took 8 bases from V and 2 from J; bases not matched to a gene: 5. The CDR3 runs 15 residues. The chain's CDR3 is CASVLAGANTGELFF. The CDR3 DNA reads as TGCGCCAGCGTGCTAGCGGGGGCCAACACCGGGGAGCTGTTTTTT.

V and J are TRBV7-6 and TRBJ1-4; 7 bases are a match to TRBD1. The germline gives CDR1 SGHVS, CDR2 FNYEAQ. V was pared by 5 bases and J by 7 bases, with 7 bases of the junction left unmatched. The CDR3 contains 14 residues. CDR3: CASSPTGSGEKLFF. CDR3 nucleotide sequence: TGTGCCAGCAGCCCGACAGGGTCGGGTGAAAAACTGTTTTTT. Full variable domain (remainder filled in from reference TRBV7-6 and TRBJ1-4): GAGVSQSPRYKVTKRGQDVALRCDPISGHVSLYWYRQALGQGPEFLTYFNYEAQQDKSGLPNDRFSAERPEGSISTLTIQRTEQRDSAMYRCASSPTGSGEKLFFGSGTQLSVL.

This clone was seen once. The genes are TRBV7-9 and TRBJ2-1; tentatively, D is TRBD2 (5 bases). The germline gives CDR1 SEHNR, CDR2 FQNEAQ (reference sequence). The CDR3 extends over 17 amino acids. Trimming stripped 0 bases from V and 3 bases from J, with 15 bases between. The CDR3 sequence is CASSLAFVGRDYNEQFF. CDR3 nucleotide sequence: TGTGCCAGCAGCTTAGCGTTTGTCGGACGGGACTACAATGAGCAGTTCTTC.

The chain joins TRBV18 to TRBJ1-2; TRBD1 might be the D (6 bases). The CDR3 is made up of 14 amino acids. Per the germline V gene, CDR1 is KGHSH and CDR2 is LQKENI. Between the trimmed V and J ends, which lost 2 bases and 4 bases, there was a span of 11 bases. The CDR3 sequence is CASSPGGGGYGYTF. The CDR3 nucleotides are TGTGCCAGCTCACCAGGGGGGGGCGGCTATGGCTACACCTTC.

The V gene is TRBV15, the J gene TRBJ2-3; D remains ambiguous. V lost 0 bases and J 4 bases, leaving 8 bases between the germline ends. Germline CDR1 and CDR2: LNHNV and YYDKDF (reference sequence). The CDR3 loop spans 14 amino acids. The CDR3 nucleotides read TGTGCCACCAGCAGAGAGCGGAGCCCAGATACGCAGTATTTT. Translating gives CATSRERSPDTQYF.

This chain joins TRBV18 and TRBJ1-3; a weak D match, TRBD1 (6 bases). The V and J ends lost 0 bases and 4 bases respectively, with 16 bases between them. Germline V lookup: CDR1 KGHSH, CDR2 LQKENI. The CDR3 is 17 residues long. This CDR3 reads CASSPPSGGLIGNTIYF. CDR3 coding DNA: TGTGCCAGCTCACCACCCTCCGGGGGGCTAATCGGAAACACCATATATTTT.

The rearrangement uses TRBV2 and TRBJ1-1, with D possibly TRBD1 on 5 matching bases. Per the germline V gene, CDR1 is SNHLY and CDR2 is FYNNEI. Trimming took off 6 bases at V and 0 bases at J, with 11 bases between the two ends. The CDR3 is made up of 14 amino acids. The CDR3 DNA sequence: TGTGCCAGCAGACCCCAGGGTGTGAACACTGAAGCTTTCTTT. Protein sequence: CASRPQGVNTEAFF.

The chain recombines TRBV28 with TRBJ1-2; no definite D call. The CDR3 is 14 amino acids. V was trimmed by 2 bases and J by 4 bases, leaving 11 bases between them. Germline V gene data show CDR1 as MDHEN and CDR2 as SYDVKM. The CDR3 DNA reads as TGTGCCAGCAGTTTACCAGGCCGGGGCTATGGCTACACCTTC. Protein: CASSLPGRGYGYTF.

This chain uses TRBV10-3 with TRBJ2-7, with D perhaps TRBD1 (6 bases). There are 13 residues in the CDR3. The V and J ends lost 8 bases and 6 bases respectively, with 17 bases between them. Germline V gene sequence: CDR1 ENHRY, CDR2 SYGVKD. The CDR3 DNA follows: TGTGCCATCGCACAGGGAGAGGACCTCGAGCAGTACTTC. Protein: CAIAQGEDLEQYF.

A word on this clone: The junction departs from germline at one end; a sequencing error may be responsible. This chain uses TRBV2 with TRBJ2-7; 8 positions agree with TRBD2. Germline values: CDR1 SNHLY, CDR2 FYNNEI. This CDR3 has 12 residues. CDR3 in amino acids: CASSGVTSGFSF. In DNA form, the CDR3 reads TGTGCCAGCAGTGGAGTTACTAGCGGTTTCAGCTTC. The whole variable domain, remainder taken from reference TRBV2 and TRBJ2-7, is EPEVTQTPSHQVTQMGQEVILRCVPISNHLYFYWYRQILGQKVEFLVSFYNNEISEKSEIFDDQFSVERPDGSNFTLKIRSTKLEDSAMYFCASSGVTSGFSFGPGTRLTVT.

The gene calls are TRBV5-1 and TRBJ1-2, with D possibly TRBD1 on 6 matching bases. Germline assignment: CDR1 SGHRS and CDR2 YFSETQ. This CDR3 spans 13 amino acids. V gave up 4 bases and J gave up 1 base, with 8 bases separating them. Here the CDR3 reads CASSQDSNYGYTF. CDR3 in DNA: TGCGCCAGCAGCCAGGACAGTAACTATGGCTACACCTTC.

J is TRBJ2-1 and V is TRBV30; TRBD2 agrees at 9 bases. CDR1 is GTSNPN and CDR2 is SVGIG in the germline V gene (reference sequence). The CDR3 loop spans 16 amino acids. The trim removed 3 bases at V and 2 bases at J, leaving 8 bases unmatched. The DNA of the CDR3 is TGTGCCTGGAGCAAGAGACTAGCGGCAACCTACAATGAGCAGTTCTTC. Amino acid sequence: CAWSKRLAATYNEQFF.

This clone came up many times. The chain's CDR3 is CASSPPRLARTDTQYF. The CDR3 nucleotides read TGTGCCAGCTCACCACCGCGGCTAGCGAGGACAGATACGCAGTATTTT. The chain joins TRBV18 to TRBJ2-3; D is perhaps TRBD2 (6 bases). The V gene's germline CDR1 is KGHSH and CDR2 LQKENI. Trimming removed 0 bases from V and 3 bases from J, with 13 bases in between. This CDR3 is built from 16 residues.

The chain uses TRBV5-1 and TRBJ2-5; D is possibly TRBD2 (6 bases). Trimming removed 4 bases at V and 4 bases at J, with 17 bases between. Germline loops: CDR1 SGHRS, CDR2 YFSETQ. The CDR3 length is 15 residues. The CDR3 spells CASSPGVTGGETQYF. In DNA form, the CDR3 reads TGCGCCAGCAGCCCTGGAGTGACCGGGGGAGAGACCCAGTACTTC. The full variable domain, its missing parts supplied by reference TRBV5-1 and TRBJ2-5, is KAGVTQTPRYLIKTRGQQVTLSCSPISGHRSVSWYQQTPGQGLQFLFEYFSETQRNKGNFPGRFSGRQFSNSRSEMNVSTLELGDSALYLCASSPGVTGGETQYFGPGTRLLVL.

This chain joins TRBV7-2 and TRBJ2-1; 8 bases align to TRBD2. This CDR3 has 17 residues. The ends lost 5 bases at V and 2 bases at J; junction bases unmatched: 11. Germline V gene lookup returns CDR1 SGHTA and CDR2 FQGNSA. The CDR3 DNA reads as TGTGCCAGCAGCCCCTCGGGTAGACTAGCGACCTACAATGAGCAGTTCTTC. Its protein is CASSPSGRLATYNEQFF.

The chain uses TRBV10-1 and TRBJ1-1, with D unclear. Deletions cut 0 bases from V and 11 bases from J, with 16 bases between. The CDR3 has 14 amino acids. Germline CDR1 reads WNHNN; CDR2 reads SYGVQD (reference sequence). The CDR3 DNA follows: TGCGCCAGCAGTGAGTCGGGGAGTGCCCTTTGGGCTTTCTTT. Translation: CASSESGSALWAFF.

This chain links TRBV5-1 with TRBJ2-3; perhaps TRBD2 as D (6 bases). The CDR3 extends over 15 amino acids. Trimming left V 4 bases short and J 3 bases short, with 15 bases between. Germline V gives CDR1 SGHRS, CDR2 YFSETQ. The CDR3 spells CASSHGGWGTDTQYF. The CDR3 coding sequence is TGCGCCAGCAGCCACGGGGGTTGGGGAACAGATACGCAGTATTTT.

The rearrangement uses TRBV6-4 and TRBJ1-2; 7 bases are shared with TRBD1. CDR3 length: 14 residues. Germline CDR1 is MRHNA and CDR2 is SNTAGT. J lost 8 bases, V lost 5 bases, and 11 bases had no gene match. The CDR3 DNA reads as TGTGCCAGCAGTCAGACAGGGTCGTCGGAAGGCTACACCTTC. Translated: CASSQTGSSEGYTF.

The rearrangement links TRBV5-1 to TRBJ2-2; 7 bases map to TRBD1. The V and J ends lost 5 bases and 5 bases, in that order; junction bases with no gene match: 15. There are 17 residues in the CDR3. The germline CDR1 and CDR2 sequences are SGHRS and YFSETQ. CDR3 DNA: TGCGCCAGCAGTTGGGGGTGGAAGACAGGGAAGACCGGGGAGCTGTTTTTT. Translated: CASSWGWKTGKTGELFF. The variable domain in full, with the rest retrieved from reference TRBV5-1 and TRBJ2-2, is KAGVTQTPRYLIKTRGQQVTLSCSPISGHRSVSWYQQTPGQGLQFLFEYFSETQRNKGNFPGRFSGRQFSNSRSEMNVSTLELGDSALYLCASSWGWKTGKTGELFFGEGSRLTVL.

V is TRBV4-1 and J is TRBJ1-3; D is ambiguous. The CDR3 runs 15 residues. With 2 bases removed from V and 0 bases from J, the gap between germline ends came to 8 bases. Germline V CDR1 and CDR2: MGHRA, YSYEKL. As DNA, the CDR3 is TGCGCCAGCAGCCAACTCGGGATCTCTGGAAACACCATATATTTT. Protein: CASSQLGISGNTIYF.